The present T cell receptor (beta chain) was sequenced within a study of blood T cell repertoires in COVID-19. This clone was observed a handful of times. Sequenced by immunoSEQ multiplex PCR; TCRdb stores in-frame clones only, minus some. The top ten clones hold more than 2% of a sample with around 50,000 clones, about 90% of them seen once. The CDR3 sequence is 14 residues long. Trimming cost V 4 bases and J 6 bases, with 14 bases left between them. The V gene's germline CDR1 is LNHDA and CDR2 SQIVND (reference sequence). Specimen: peripheral blood. This chain connects TRBV19 to TRBJ2-3; TRBD1 might be the D (5 bases). The clonotype was recovered from a human donor in a cohort sampled during active COVID-19. The CDR3 coding sequence is TGTGCCAGTAGTACCCGGACGGCAGGGGATACGCAGTATTTT. Translating gives CASSTRTAGDTQYF. The whole variable domain, remainder taken from reference TRBV19 and TRBJ2-3, is DGGITQSPKYLFRKEGQNVTLSCEQNLNHDAMYWYRQDPGQGLRLIYYSQIVNDFQKGDIAEGYSVSREKKESFPLTVTSAQKNPTAFYLCASSTRTAGDTQYFGPGTRLTVL.